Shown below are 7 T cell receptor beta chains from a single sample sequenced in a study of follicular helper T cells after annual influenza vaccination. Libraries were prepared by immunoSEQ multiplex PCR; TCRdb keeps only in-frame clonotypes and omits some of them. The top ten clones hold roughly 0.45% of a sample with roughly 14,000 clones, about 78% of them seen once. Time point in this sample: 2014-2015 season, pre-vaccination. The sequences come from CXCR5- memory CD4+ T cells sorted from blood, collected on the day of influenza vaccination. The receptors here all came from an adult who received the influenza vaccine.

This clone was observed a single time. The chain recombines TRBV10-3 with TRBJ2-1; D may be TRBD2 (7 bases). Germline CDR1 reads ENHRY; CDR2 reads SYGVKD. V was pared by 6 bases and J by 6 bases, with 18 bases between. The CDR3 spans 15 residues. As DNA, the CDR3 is TGTGCCATCAGGAGGGGGGGGCTAGCTGGCAATGAGCAGTTCTTC. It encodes CAIRRGGLAGNEQFF.

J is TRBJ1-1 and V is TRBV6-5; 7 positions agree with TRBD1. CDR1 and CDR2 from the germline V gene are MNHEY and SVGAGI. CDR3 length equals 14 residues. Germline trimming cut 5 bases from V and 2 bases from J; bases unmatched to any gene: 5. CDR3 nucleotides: TGTGCCAGCAGTCGTGACAGGGCTAACACTGAAGCTTTCTTT. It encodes CASSRDRANTEAFF.

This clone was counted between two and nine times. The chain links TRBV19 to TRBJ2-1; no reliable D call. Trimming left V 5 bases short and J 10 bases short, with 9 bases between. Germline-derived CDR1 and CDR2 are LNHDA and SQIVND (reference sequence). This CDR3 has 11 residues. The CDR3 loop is CASSLRQEQFF. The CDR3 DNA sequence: TGTGCCAGTAGTCTCCGTCAAGAGCAGTTCTTC.

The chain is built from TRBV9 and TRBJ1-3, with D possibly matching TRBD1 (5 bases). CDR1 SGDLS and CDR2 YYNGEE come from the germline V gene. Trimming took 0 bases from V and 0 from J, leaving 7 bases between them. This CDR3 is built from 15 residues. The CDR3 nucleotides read TGTGCCAGCAGCGTAGGGGGGAACTCTGGAAACACCATATATTTT. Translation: CASSVGGNSGNTIYF.

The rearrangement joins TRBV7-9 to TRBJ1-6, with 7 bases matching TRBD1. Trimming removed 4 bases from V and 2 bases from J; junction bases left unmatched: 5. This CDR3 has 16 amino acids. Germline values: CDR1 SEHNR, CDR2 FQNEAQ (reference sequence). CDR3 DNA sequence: TGTGCCAGCAGCTACTCAGGGGGAACCTATAATTCACCCCTCCACTTT. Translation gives CASSYSGGTYNSPLHF.

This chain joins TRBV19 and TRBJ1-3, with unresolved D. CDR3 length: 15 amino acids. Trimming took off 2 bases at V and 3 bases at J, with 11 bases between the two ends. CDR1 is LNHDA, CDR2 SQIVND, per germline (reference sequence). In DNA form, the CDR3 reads TGTGCCAGTAGTATATACTCGGGGTATGGAAACACCATATATTTT. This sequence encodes CASSIYSGYGNTIYF.

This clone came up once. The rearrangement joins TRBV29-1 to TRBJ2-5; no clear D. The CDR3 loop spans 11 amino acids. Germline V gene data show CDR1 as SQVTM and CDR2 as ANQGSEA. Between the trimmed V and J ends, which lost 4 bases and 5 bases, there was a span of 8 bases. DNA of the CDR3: TGCAGCGTTGTGGTAGTGGAGACCCAGTACTTC. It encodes CSVVVVETQYF.